What follows describes a single T cell receptor beta chain. Its specificity is unknown. If patients had autoimmune disease history or systemic immunosuppression, they were excluded. This entry comes from a study of OX40 agonist ivuxolimab in advanced cancers. Study-wide background: Treatment received earlier with anti-PD-1, anti-PD-L1 or anti-CTLA-4 agents was allowed, and over 35% had some.

Here immunoSEQ multiplex PCR was the method, and the copy in TCRdb shows in-frame clones only, minus some. The data hold about 120,000 clones, with approximately 92% observed a single time. General observations from the study: Expanded peripheral T cells had an undetermined antigen specificity.

The TCR was taken from an adult with an advanced solid tumor such as melanoma, head and neck, liver or kidney cancer. The specimen comprised CD4+ or CD8+ T cells sorted from blood, sampled in a trial of the OX40 agonist ivuxolimab.

The CDR3 loop is CASSEASLAQGKLFF. CDR3 coding DNA: TGTGCCAGCAGTGAAGCTTCCCTAGCCCAGGGAAAACTGTTTTTT. The chain employs TRBV6-1 and TRBJ1-4; maybe TRBD1 (5 bases). The V gene's germline CDR1 is MNHNS and CDR2 SASEGT. The ends were cut back, 0 bases at V and 10 bases at J, with 15 bases in the middle. The CDR3 is 15 residues long.